The present T cell receptor (beta chain) was sequenced within a study of blood T cell repertoires in COVID-19. Authors' methods: Amplification from reference gene primers served as the basis for estimated nucleated cell counts. Libraries were prepared by immunoSEQ multiplex PCR; TCRdb keeps only in-frame clonotypes and omits some of them. The DNA was the basis for D and trimming; V, J and clone size are from that table. The sample records 140,000 or so clones, about 90% being singletons. Germline CDR1 reads MNHEY; CDR2 reads SVGAGI. Trimming cost V 4 bases and J 4 bases; bases outside gene matches: 8. The CDR3 extends over 15 amino acids. Clinical histories supplied by participants themselves formed the basis of cohort assignment. All recovered Cohort 3 donors got two negative PCRs, got clearance, or saw symptom resolution.

The specimen sequenced was PBMCs or T cells enriched from blood (not recorded which). The chain uses TRBV6-5 and TRBJ2-7; 9 nucleotides match TRBD2. The sequence was collected from a man in his fifties or sixties who had recovered from COVID-19. The CDR3 nucleotides are TGTGCCAGCAGTTCCCTTAAGCGGGGGGTTTACGAGCAGTACTTC. Amino acid sequence: CASSSLKRGVYEQYF.